This entry lists 2 T cell receptor beta chains sequenced from one sample in a study of blood T cell repertoires in COVID-19. Data came from immunoSEQ multiplex PCR; TCRdb stores just in-frame clones and leaves some out. The top ten clones hold 1.5% to 2% of a sample with 200,000 or so clones, approximately 90% of them seen once. Sequenced sample: peripheral blood. These receptors all stem from a man in his sixties or seventies with acute or convalescent COVID-19.

This sequence joins TRBV7-7 and TRBJ2-3; TRBD2 matches at 11 bases. Germline trimming cut 5 bases from V and 6 bases from J; bases unmatched to any gene: 10. The CDR3 totals 16 residues. CDR1 is SSHAT and CDR2 is FNYEAQ in the germline V gene (reference sequence). The CDR3 nucleotides are TGTGCCAGCAGCGACGTAGCGGGAGGGCCGGGGGATACGCAGTATTTT. Encoded protein: CASSDVAGGPGDTQYF.

The V gene is TRBV24-1, the J gene TRBJ2-3, with a possible D match to TRBD1 (5 bases). Germline loops: CDR1 KGHDR, CDR2 SFDVKD. The CDR3 extends over 14 amino acids. V gave up 7 bases and J gave up 2 bases, with 12 bases separating them. CDR3 in amino acids: CATREAGNTDTQYF. Here the CDR3 DNA reads TGTGCCACCAGAGAGGCAGGGAACACAGATACGCAGTATTTT.